Each of the 30 T cell receptor beta chains below was sequenced from the same sample in a study of T cells after yellow fever vaccination. TCRdb reprocessed the 5' RACE reads with MiXCR, giving one entry per CDR3 protein. Of 610,000 or so distinct CDR3 sequences in the sample, approximately 13% were seen once. The sample in question was PBMCs, obtained on the day of the yellow fever booster vaccination. These receptor sequences come from a man aged 30-40 years who received the YFV17D yellow fever vaccine.

The genes are TRBV25-1 and TRBJ1-1; D is undetermined. Looked up from germline, CDR1 is MGHDK and CDR2 is SYGVNS. The CDR3 contains 11 residues. The V end was cut by 5 bases, the J end by 4 bases, with 5 bases between. CDR3 sequence: CASSYLTEAFF. The DNA for the CDR3 is TGTGCCAGCAGTTATCTCACTGAAGCTTTCTTT. Variable domain in full (rest from reference TRBV25-1 and TRBJ1-1): EADIYQTPRYLVIGTGKKITLECSQTMGHDKMYWYQQDPGMELHLIHYSYGVNSTEKGDLSSESTVSRIRTEHFPLTLESARPSHTSQYLCASSYLTEAFFGQGTRLTVV.

This clonotype has a count of ten or more. This chain joins TRBV18 and TRBJ2-2; tentatively, D is TRBD1 (6 bases). CDR1 is KGHSH, CDR2 LQKENI, per germline. The CDR3 consists of 14 residues. V was pared by 2 bases and J by 5 bases, with 9 bases between. The chain's CDR3 is CASSPGQLTGELFF. The CDR3 nucleotides read TGTGCCAGCTCACCAGGACAGTTGACCGGGGAGCTGTTTTTT.

This clonotype was detected many times. The chain employs TRBV10-3 and TRBJ2-7; 14 bases match TRBD2. Germline CDR1 reads ENHRY; CDR2 reads SYGVKD. The CDR3 runs 15 residues. The junction had 1 base not matched to a gene; V was cut back by 3 bases and J by 3 bases. The DNA of the CDR3 is TGTGCCATCAGTGAAGGGACTAGCGGGAGCTACGAGCAGTACTTC. This encodes CAISEGTSGSYEQYF.

CDR3 sequence: CASSLSAPGPWNTGELFF. In nucleotides, the CDR3 is TGTGCCAGCAGCTTATCGGCCCCGGGACCCTGGAACACCGGGGAGCTGTTTTTT. The genes are TRBV11-1 and TRBJ2-2; D tentatively reads TRBD1 or TRBD2 (5 bases each). The germline gives CDR1 SGHAT, CDR2 FQDESV (reference sequence). The CDR3 covers 18 residues. Trimming took off 2 bases at V and 1 base at J, with 17 bases between the two ends.

This clonotype was seen repeatedly, ten times or more. This chain links TRBV5-1 with TRBJ2-1, with 10 bases identical to TRBD2. The CDR3 has 16 residues. Germline assignment: CDR1 SGHRS and CDR2 YFSETQ. Trimming removed 2 bases from V and 8 bases from J; junction bases left unmatched: 10. CDR3 sequence reads: CASSFPPLAGAHEQFF. CDR3 coding DNA: TGCGCCAGCAGCTTTCCCCCTCTAGCGGGAGCCCATGAGCAGTTCTTC. The full variable domain, in which reference TRBV5-1 and TRBJ2-1 provide the parts outside the CDR3, is KAGVTQTPRYLIKTRGQQVTLSCSPISGHRSVSWYQQTPGQGLQFLFEYFSETQRNKGNFPGRFSGRQFSNSRSEMNVSTLELGDSALYLCASSFPPLAGAHEQFFGPGTRLTVL.

This clonotype was detected only a few times. The chain uses TRBV4-2 and TRBJ2-1, with TRBD1 identical over 8 bases. V shed 5 bases, J shed 0 bases, and the junction held 6 bases outside the gene matches. The CDR3 length is 16 residues. Germline CDR1 reads LGHNA; CDR2 reads YNFKEQ. CDR3 sequence (DNA): TGTGCCAGCAGCGCATCCGGGACAGGCTCCTACAATGAGCAGTTCTTC. As protein: CASSASGTGSYNEQFF.

This clonotype was found many times. This rearrangement joins TRBV6-5 to TRBJ2-3; TRBD2 matches 7 bases. The J segment lost 0 bases and the V segment lost 3 bases, leaving 0 bases of the junction unmatched. This CDR3 has 14 amino acids. CDR1 and CDR2 (germline): MNHEY, SVGAGI. The CDR3 loop is CASSYSGSTDTQYF. The CDR3 bases are TGTGCCAGCAGTTATAGCGGGAGCACAGATACGCAGTATTTT.

The chain couples TRBV5-4 to TRBJ2-2; D might be TRBD1 or TRBD2, each matching 7 bases. The CDR3 spans 15 residues. In germline, CDR1 is SGHNT, CDR2 YYREEE (reference sequence). The V end lost 1 base, the J end lost 6 bases, and 13 bases lay between the germline ends. Written as DNA, the CDR3 is TGTGCCAGCAGCTTGAGACAGGGACTATCCGGGGAGCTGTTTTTT. It translates to CASSLRQGLSGELFF.

This clonotype was recorded a few times. The genes are TRBV5-1 and TRBJ1-1; tentatively, D is TRBD1 (5 bases). This CDR3 contains 13 residues. Germline lookup yields CDR1 SGHRS and CDR2 YFSETQ. V shed 5 bases and J shed 1 base, with 9 bases lying between them. CDR3 sequence (DNA): TGCGCCAGCAGTGGAGGGGCGAACACTGAAGCTTTCTTT. Translating it yields CASSGGANTEAFF.

This clonotype was picked up a small number of times. V and J are TRBV18 and TRBJ1-4, with D perhaps matching TRBD1 (5 bases). V dropped 3 bases and J dropped 7 bases, with 15 bases sitting between them. CDR1 and CDR2 from the germline V gene are KGHSH and LQKENI. The CDR3 has 15 residues. The CDR3 sequence is CASSPARVESEKLFF. The CDR3 DNA reads TGTGCCAGCTCACCCGCCAGGGTAGAGAGTGAAAAACTGTTTTTT.

In nucleotides, the CDR3 is TGCGCCAGCACTTCCGACGGGACTAGCATCTCCGAGCAGTACTTC. Translating it yields CASTSDGTSISEQYF. The rearrangement joins TRBV5-1 to TRBJ2-7; TRBD2 matches at 9 bases. This CDR3 spans 15 amino acids. CDR1 SGHRS and CDR2 YFSETQ come from the germline V gene. V lost 6 bases, J lost 6 bases, and 13 bases stayed unmatched. The entire variable domain, with the rest obtained from reference TRBV5-1 and TRBJ2-7, is as follows: KAGVTQTPRYLIKTRGQQVTLSCSPISGHRSVSWYQQTPGQGLQFLFEYFSETQRNKGNFPGRFSGRQFSNSRSEMNVSTLELGDSALYLCASTSDGTSISEQYFGPGTRLTVT.

The chain carries TRBV12-3 or TRBV12-4 and TRBJ2-1; TRBD2 aligns across 11 bases. V trimming: 10 bases; J trimming: 6 bases; junction bases outside the gene matches: 20. The CDR3 totals 18 residues. CDR3 sequence reads: CATKRRLAGSWGSNEQFF. The CDR3 nucleotides are TGTGCCACCAAAAGGAGACTAGCGGGATCATGGGGTTCCAATGAGCAGTTCTTC.

This rearrangement joins TRBV7-9 to TRBJ2-7; the match to TRBD2 covers 8 bases. The V and J ends lost 5 bases and 0 bases, in that order; junction bases with no gene match: 6. The germline gives CDR1 SEHNR, CDR2 FQNEAQ (reference sequence). The CDR3 sequence is 15 residues long. CDR3 region: CASSDAGTSSYEQYF. The CDR3 DNA is TGTGCCAGCAGCGATGCCGGGACTAGCTCCTACGAGCAGTACTTC.

The chain employs TRBV11-3 and TRBJ2-1; 7 nucleotides agree with TRBD2. Unmatched junction bases numbered 9, after V lost 5 bases and J lost 2 bases. The germline V gene has CDR1 SGHNT and CDR2 YENEEA. This CDR3 comprises 16 residues. The CDR3 nucleotides read TGTGCCAGCAGCCCCCGCGGGGGACGTGCCTACAATGAGCAGTTCTTC. Protein: CASSPRGGRAYNEQFF.

This sequence joins TRBV20-1 and TRBJ2-7; D is possibly TRBD1 or TRBD2 (5 bases each). The germline V gene has CDR1 DFQATT and CDR2 SNEGSKA (reference sequence). Trimming left V 0 bases short and J 4 bases short, with 22 bases between. This CDR3 has 17 residues. CDR3 in DNA: TGCAGTGCTAGAGATTTTGGGACGGGCCTCAGTACATACGAGCAGTACTTC. Its protein is CSARDFGTGLSTYEQYF.

This chain joins TRBV11-2 and TRBJ2-5; maybe TRBD2 (6 bases). The CDR3 is made up of 15 amino acids. V lost 3 bases and J 5 bases, leaving 16 bases between the germline ends. Germline V gene lookup returns CDR1 SGHAT and CDR2 FQNNGV. The CDR3 region is CASSLGGTRIETQYF. The DNA of the CDR3 is TGTGCCAGCAGCTTGGGCGGGACCCGTATCGAGACCCAGTACTTC.

About this clonotype: The junction and the germline gene differ at one end; a read error may be behind it. This chain uses TRBV9 with TRBJ2-1; 10 bases line up with TRBD2. Germline V gene lookup returns CDR1 SGDLS and CDR2 YYNGEE. CDR3 length: 16 amino acids. For the CDR3, the DNA is TGTGCCAGCAGCGTTACGGGACTAGCGACCTACATTGAGCAGTTCTTC. It specifies CASSVTGLATYIEQFF. The complete variable domain, with remaining parts taken from reference TRBV9 and TRBJ2-1, reads DSGVTQTPKHLITATGQRVTLRCSPRSGDLSVYWYQQSLDQGLQFLIQYYNGEERAKGNILERFSAQQFPDLHSELNLSSLELGDSALYFCASSVTGLATYIEQFFGPGTRLTVL.

This clonotype was found a few times. Written as DNA, the CDR3 is TGCAGTGCTGGGCGGGACCGGGTGACCCAGTACTTC. Amino acid sequence: CSAGRDRVTQYF. The chain links TRBV20-1 to TRBJ2-5, with TRBD2 as a possible D gene (6 bases). V dropped 5 bases and J dropped 7 bases, with 14 bases sitting between them. CDR1 is DFQATT and CDR2 is SNEGSKA in the germline V gene (reference sequence). The CDR3 is made up of 12 amino acids.

This rearrangement joins TRBV3-1 to TRBJ2-1; 12 bases align to TRBD2. The CDR3 consists of 16 residues. Germline values: CDR1 LGHDT, CDR2 YNNKEL (reference sequence). With V trimmed by 0 bases and J by 11 bases, 8 bases remained unmatched. The CDR3 DNA reads TGTGCCAGCAGCCAAGATCGGACTAGCGGGATTGGAAAGCAGTTCTTC. It specifies CASSQDRTSGIGKQFF.

The chain joins TRBV10-2 to TRBJ2-7; TRBD2 might be the D (5 bases). Germline CDR1 and CDR2: WSHSY and SAAADI. Trimming shortened V by 2 bases and J by 6 bases, and 14 bases separated the two germline ends. The CDR3 totals 14 residues. The CDR3, as DNA: TGCGCCAGCAGTGAGACTAGACGGGATGGCGAGCAGTACTTC. The encoded protein is CASSETRRDGEQYF.

This clonotype turned up a few times. V is TRBV25-1 and J is TRBJ2-1; 8 nucleotides agree with TRBD2. The germline V gene has CDR1 MGHDK and CDR2 SYGVNS. The length of the CDR3 is 18 residues. J gave up 1 base and V 8 bases, and 16 bases lay outside the gene matches. The CDR3 DNA reads as TGTGCCAGCTCCTTTTTGTATACTAGCGGACATTCCTACAATGAGCAGTTCTTC. Translated: CASSFLYTSGHSYNEQFF.

This clonotype was observed a handful of times. This chain links TRBV20-1 with TRBJ2-5; no clear D gene. The CDR3 has 12 amino acids. Trimming pared 3 bases from V and 4 bases from J, leaving 9 bases between. Germline loops: CDR1 DFQATT, CDR2 SNEGSKA (reference sequence). CDR3 sequence: CSASITGETQYF. The DNA for the CDR3 is TGCAGTGCTAGTATCACCGGAGAGACCCAGTACTTC.

This clonotype was seen more than once but under ten times. The V and J genes are TRBV6-5 and TRBJ2-7; TRBD2 aligns across 11 bases. Germline CDR1 is MNHEY and CDR2 is SVGAGI. Losses at the gene ends were 2 bases for V and 3 bases for J; bases not matched to a gene: 3. The CDR3 totals 15 residues. CDR3 DNA: TGTGCCAGCAGTTACCGCGGGACTAGCGGCTACGAGCAGTACTTC. Translated, it gives CASSYRGTSGYEQYF.

V usage is TRBV5-4 and J usage is TRBJ1-4; D might be TRBD1 (5 bases). This CDR3 contains 16 residues. With 4 bases removed from V and 2 bases from J, the gap between germline ends came to 15 bases. Germline loops: CDR1 SGHNT, CDR2 YYREEE (reference sequence). This CDR3 reads CASSEGTQATNEKLFF. In DNA, the CDR3 is TGTGCCAGCAGCGAGGGGACGCAGGCTACTAATGAAAAACTGTTTTTT.

The chain has TRBV7-2 and TRBJ2-7; 8 nucleotides align to TRBD2. The CDR3 loop spans 14 amino acids. Looked up from germline, CDR1 is SGHTA and CDR2 is FQGNSA. V shed 5 bases and J 5 bases; nucleotides not matched to a gene: 8. The CDR3 DNA reads TGTGCCAGCAGCCAAGGGACTAGTTTCGACGAGCAGTACTTC. This encodes CASSQGTSFDEQYF.

In its sample, this clonotype was seen many times. V and J are TRBV20-1 and TRBJ2-7, with D perhaps TRBD1 or TRBD2 (5 bases each). The germline V and J ends were trimmed by 4 bases and 3 bases, with 22 bases remaining between them. This CDR3 is built from 16 residues. CDR1 DFQATT and CDR2 SNEGSKA come from the germline V gene (reference sequence). CDR3: CSATDKIGTGRYEQYF. CDR3 nucleotide sequence: TGCAGTGCTACAGATAAGATCGGGACCGGGCGCTACGAGCAGTACTTC.

The chain is built from TRBV20-1 and TRBJ2-2, with a weak D call TRBD1 (5 bases). Trimming removed 6 bases at V and 6 bases at J, with 20 bases between. Germline-derived CDR1 and CDR2 are DFQATT and SNEGSKA (reference sequence). This CDR3 contains 15 residues. The CDR3 DNA follows: TGCAGTGCCCGAAGGGCCAGGGCTTTGTCCGGGGAGCTGTTTTTT. This codes for CSARRARALSGELFF.

The chain's CDR3 is CASRSGTRDYEQYF. The CDR3 DNA reads TGTGCCAGCAGATCCGGGACTAGGGATTACGAGCAGTACTTC. V and J are TRBV7-8 and TRBJ2-7, with TRBD2 matching 8 bases. Germline CDR1 reads SGHVS; CDR2 reads FQNEAQ. The V and J ends lost 6 bases and 4 bases, in that order; junction bases with no gene match: 8. The CDR3 runs 14 residues.

The V gene is TRBV14, the J gene TRBJ1-1; D possibly corresponds to TRBD1 (5 bases). This CDR3 is built from 16 residues. Deletions cut 4 bases from V and 4 bases from J, with 19 bases between. The germline V gene encodes CDR1 SGHDN and CDR2 FVKESK. The CDR3 sequence is CASSLIGLGVGTEAFF. The DNA for the CDR3 is TGTGCCAGCAGCCTCATAGGGCTAGGGGTGGGCACTGAAGCTTTCTTT.

This clonotype was recorded at least ten times. The rearrangement uses TRBV12-3 or TRBV12-4 and TRBJ2-1; TRBD2 matches at 12 bases. The CDR3 has 19 amino acids. Trimming took 2 bases from V and 6 from J; bases not matched to a gene: 14. The CDR3 DNA reads as TGTGCCAGCAGTTTACAGTGGCTAGCGGGAGGGGGGTTGGCCAATGAGCAGTTCTTC. Amino acid sequence: CASSLQWLAGGGLANEQFF.